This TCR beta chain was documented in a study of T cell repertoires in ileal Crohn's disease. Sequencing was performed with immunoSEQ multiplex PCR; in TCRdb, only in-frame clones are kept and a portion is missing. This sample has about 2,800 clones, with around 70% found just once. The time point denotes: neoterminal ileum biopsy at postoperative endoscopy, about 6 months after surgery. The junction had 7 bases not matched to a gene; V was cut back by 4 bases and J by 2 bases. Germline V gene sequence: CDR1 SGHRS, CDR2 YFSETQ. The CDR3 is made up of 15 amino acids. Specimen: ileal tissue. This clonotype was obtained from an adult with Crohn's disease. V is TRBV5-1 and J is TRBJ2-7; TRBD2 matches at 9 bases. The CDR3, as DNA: TGCGCCAGCAGCACGGAGACTAGCGGAACCTACGAGCAGTACTTC. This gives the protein CASSTETSGTYEQYF.